This T cell receptor beta chain was profiled in a study of response to subunit inactivated influenza vaccine. This clonotype showed up just once. Using its own MiXCR run on the RT-PCR reads, TCRdb lists one record per CDR3 protein. The repertoire has 500,000 or so distinct CDR3 sequences, approximately 17% of them found once; the top ten carry approximately 3%. V lost 3 bases and J lost 3, with 6 bases in between. The germline V gene has CDR1 MNHEY and CDR2 SMNVEV (reference sequence). The CDR3 has 14 residues. The sample here was CD4+ T cells sorted from PBMCs, taken about 23 months after vaccination. The rearrangement links TRBV27 to TRBJ2-6; D is unresolved. The sequence came from a man aged 50-75 years who received an inactivated influenza vaccine. The CDR3 protein is CASSLVVGANVLTF. CDR3 DNA: TGTGCCAGCAGTTTGGTTGTTGGGGCCAACGTCCTGACTTTC.